These 13 T cell receptor beta chains were sequenced from one sample in a study of T cells in Graves' hyperthyroidism and ophthalmopathy. Amplification yielded TCR beta CDR3 regions, with RNA transcripts as the source. During a first-round RT-PCR of the TCR CDR3, the HTBI primer set was used. One entry per CDR3 protein results from TCRdb running MiXCR on the multiplex PCR reads. Of under 450,000 distinct CDR3 sequences listed, 13% are singletons. The source material was blood. Receptors originate from a man aged 25-40 years with Graves' hyperthyroidism that later progressed to Graves' ophthalmopathy.

The chain joins TRBV6-1 to TRBJ2-7, with 8 bases identical to TRBD2. From germline, CDR1 is MNHNS and CDR2 SASEGT. This CDR3 has 13 residues. V lost 11 bases and J lost 4; bases outside the gene matches: 10. The CDR3 DNA reads as TGTGCCGCAAATGGCGGGGGGTGGTACGAGCAGTACTTC. This gives the protein CAANGGGWYEQYF.

V usage is TRBV4-2 and J usage is TRBJ2-5; 11 bases are a match to TRBD2. J gave up 4 bases and V 2 bases, and 6 bases lay outside the gene matches. This CDR3 is 16 amino acids long. CDR1 and CDR2 (germline): LGHNA, YNFKEQ. The CDR3 loop is CASSQLSGGATETQYF. The DNA for the CDR3 is TGTGCCAGCAGCCAACTTAGCGGGGGGGCGACAGAGACCCAGTACTTC.

This clonotype appeared many times. This chain joins TRBV24-1 and TRBJ1-5; D unresolved. Germline-derived CDR1 and CDR2 are KGHDR and SFDVKD. The V end was cut by 6 bases, the J end by 4 bases, with 12 bases between. This CDR3 is built from 14 residues. The CDR3 protein is CATSTAYGNQPQHF. The DNA for the CDR3 is TGTGCCACCAGTACAGCCTATGGGAATCAGCCCCAGCATTTT.

This clonotype came up a few times. The V gene is TRBV7-9, the J gene TRBJ1-4, with D possibly being TRBD1 (5 bases). This CDR3 is built from 15 residues. V shed 3 bases and J shed 3 bases, with 11 bases lying between them. The germline V gene has CDR1 SEHNR and CDR2 FQNEAQ (reference sequence). The CDR3 sequence is CASSFRGTANEKLFF. As DNA, the CDR3 is TGTGCCAGCAGCTTCCGGGGGACGGCTAATGAAAAACTGTTTTTT. The whole variable domain, filled in from reference TRBV7-9 and TRBJ1-4, reads DTGVSQNPRHKITKRGQNVTFRCDPISEHNRLYWYRQTLGQGPEFLTYFQNEAQLEKSRLLSDRFSAERPKGSFSTLEIQRTEQGDSAMYLCASSFRGTANEKLFFGSGTQLSVL.

This clonotype has a count of ten or more. V usage is TRBV4-1 and J usage is TRBJ1-1; D remains unclear. Trimming took 4 bases from V and 0 from J, leaving 6 bases between them. The CDR3 is 13 amino acids. Germline assignment: CDR1 MGHRA and CDR2 YSYEKL. The CDR3 nucleotides are TGCGCCAGCAGCCCCGTCCTGAACACTGAAGCTTTCTTT. Amino acids: CASSPVLNTEAFF.

This clonotype was detected ten times or more. This chain links TRBV20-1 with TRBJ1-6, with D tentatively TRBD1 (6 bases). The V gene's germline CDR1 is DFQATT and CDR2 SNEGSKA (reference sequence). There are 14 residues in the CDR3. Trimming shortened V by 1 base and J by 12 bases, and 16 bases separated the two germline ends. Written as DNA, the CDR3 is TGCAGTGCTAGAGTGACCGCCTCAGGGGTACCCCTCCACTTT. It is translated as CSARVTASGVPLHF.

This clonotype was detected only once. This chain connects TRBV2 to TRBJ2-1; TRBD1 aligns across 11 bases. The CDR3 has 15 residues. J lost 3 bases, V lost 8 bases, and 6 bases had no gene match. Germline-derived CDR1 and CDR2 are SNHLY and FYNNEI. CDR3 DNA: TGTGCCAGCGCGTGGGGGACAGGGGGCTACAATGAGCAGTTCTTC. Amino acids: CASAWGTGGYNEQFF. Full variable domain (missing parts from reference TRBV2 and TRBJ2-1): EPEVTQTPSHQVTQMGQEVILRCVPISNHLYFYWYRQILGQKVEFLVSFYNNEISEKSEIFDDQFSVERPDGSNFTLKIRSTKLEDSAMYFCASAWGTGGYNEQFFGPGTRLTVL.

For this clonotype: The junction does not match germline at one end; this may be a read error. The DNA of the CDR3 is TGTGCCAGCAGATTAAAATTTATGGATTGGGGACAGCTCTACAATGAGCAGTTCTTC. It translates to CASRLKFMDWGQLYNEQFF. V is TRBV7-3 and J is TRBJ2-1; 7 positions agree with TRBD1. Germline assignment: CDR1 SGHTA and CDR2 FQGTGA. The length of the CDR3 is 19 residues.

This clonotype was seen repeatedly, ten times or more. In DNA form, the CDR3 reads TGTGCCAGCCTGACAGACATGAACACTGAAGCTTTCTTT. Its translation is CASLTDMNTEAFF. The chain uses TRBV12-3 or TRBV12-4 and TRBJ1-1; D might be TRBD1 (5 bases). The length of the CDR3 is 13 residues. The V and J ends lost 8 bases and 0 bases respectively, with 10 bases between them.

This rearrangement joins TRBV11-3 to TRBJ1-1; D not resolved. V was trimmed by 1 base and J by 0 bases, leaving 15 bases between them. Germline V lookup: CDR1 SGHNT, CDR2 YENEEA. This CDR3 comprises 17 residues. CDR3 sequence (DNA): TGTGCCAGCAGCTTAGCCGACCGGGAGGACGTGAACACTGAAGCTTTCTTT. Amino acid sequence: CASSLADREDVNTEAFF.

DNA for the CDR3: TGTGCCAGCAGTTACCGGAGGACAGGGAAGGGGGATACGCAGTATTTT. It encodes CASSYRRTGKGDTQYF. The rearrangement links TRBV6-6 to TRBJ2-3; 8 bases are a match to TRBD1. V shed 2 bases, J shed 6 bases, and the junction held 10 bases outside the gene matches. The CDR3 spans 16 residues. Germline CDR1 is MNHNY and CDR2 is SVGAGI (reference sequence).

On this clonotype: This sequence may be a read error, since a much larger clone differs from it by one base. The chain uses TRBV28 and TRBJ1-2; no firm D call. The CDR3 sequence is 13 residues long. Germline lookup yields CDR1 MDHEN and CDR2 SYDVKM. The CDR3 protein is CTSSSGPGPGYTF. For the CDR3, the DNA is TGTACCAGCAGTTCCGGGCCCGGGCCGGGCTACACCTTC.

The chain has TRBV4-1 and TRBJ2-3; D is perhaps TRBD2 (6 bases). Deletions cut 6 bases from V and 2 bases from J, with 12 bases between. CDR1 is MGHRA, CDR2 YSYEKL, per germline. The length of the CDR3 is 14 residues. The CDR3 here is CASRLVADTDTQYF. The CDR3 DNA reads as TGCGCCAGCAGGTTGGTAGCGGACACAGATACGCAGTATTTT.